This entry concerns a single T cell receptor (beta chain). This CDR3 region has 12 residues. CDR1 is DFQATT, CDR2 SNEGSKA, per germline (reference sequence). V was cut by 5 bases and J by 3 bases, with 7 bases left in between. The data were taken from a study of blood T cell repertoires in COVID-19. Profiling relied on immunoSEQ multiplex PCR, and the TCRdb table lists in-frame clones only, not all of them. The sample includes 100,000 to 150,000 clones, 60% to 80% seen only once; the top ten take 4.5% to 6%. Sample: peripheral blood. V gene TRBV20-1 combines with J gene TRBJ1-4, with D hard to call. The source of this sequence is a man at least 80 years old with COVID-19, enrolled during active disease. The CDR3 sequence is CSARGPNEKLFF. The CDR3, as DNA: TGCAGTGCTCGTGGGCCTAATGAAAAACTGTTTTTT.